This TCR beta chain was sequenced for a study of high-grade serous ovarian cancer treatment subgroups. Findings of the study overall: Different patients shared almost no repertoire; same-patient tumors shared roughly 0.11 to 0.8.

The data were produced by immunoSEQ multiplex PCR, yet TCRdb's version contains in-frame clones alone and is incomplete. The data show about 15,000 clones, with about 76% seen just once and under 6% held by the top ten. This clone was counted a single time. The antigen is not known. J lost 4 bases, V lost 5 bases, and 12 bases had no gene match. The CDR3 consists of 16 residues. Germline loops: CDR1 MDHEN, CDR2 SYDVKM. Tumor samples were taken before definitive surgery or chemotherapy. Sequencing was performed on tumor tissue. The TCR originated in a human donor with high-grade serous ovarian cancer. This sequence joins TRBV28 and TRBJ2-3, with 7 bases lining up with TRBD2. The DNA of the CDR3 is TGTGCCAGCAGTGCCATAACGGCGGGGGAGGCAGATACGCAGTATTTT. As protein: CASSAITAGEADTQYF.